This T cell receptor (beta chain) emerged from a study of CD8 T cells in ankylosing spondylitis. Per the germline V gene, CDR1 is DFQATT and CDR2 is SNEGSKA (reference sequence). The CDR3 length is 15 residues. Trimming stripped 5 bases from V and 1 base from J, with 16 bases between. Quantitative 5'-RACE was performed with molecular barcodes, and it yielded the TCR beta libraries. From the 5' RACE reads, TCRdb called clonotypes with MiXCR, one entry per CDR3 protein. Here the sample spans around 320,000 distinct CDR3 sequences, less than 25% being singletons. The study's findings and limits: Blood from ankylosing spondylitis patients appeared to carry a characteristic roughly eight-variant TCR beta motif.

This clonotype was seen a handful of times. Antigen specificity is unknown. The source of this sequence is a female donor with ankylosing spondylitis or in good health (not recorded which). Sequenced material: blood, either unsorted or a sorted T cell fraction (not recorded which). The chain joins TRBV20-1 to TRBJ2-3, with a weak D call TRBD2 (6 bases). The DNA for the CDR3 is TGCAGTGCTCAAAATAGCGGTCCCGGCACAGATACGCAGTATTTT. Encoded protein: CSAQNSGPGTDTQYF.